Sequencing of this TCR beta chain was carried out in a study of T cells in Graves' hyperthyroidism and ophthalmopathy. The V gene's germline CDR1 is SEHNR and CDR2 FQNEAQ (reference sequence). CDR3 length equals 14 residues. V was shortened by 4 bases and J by 0 bases, with 7 bases between the two germline ends. Among ophthalmopathy patients, the Clinical Activity Score reached at least 3, the NOSPECS grade reached at least 4, and duration remained under 3 months. Amplification targeted TCR beta CDR3 regions from RNA transcripts. Using the HTBI primer set, a first-round RT-PCR was run on the TCR CDR3. TCRdb processed the multiplex PCR reads anew with MiXCR; each CDR3 protein has one entry. The sample records about 52,000 distinct CDR3 sequences, less than 60% being singletons.

Sequencing was performed on blood. The clonotype originates from a woman in her forties or fifties with Graves' ophthalmopathy. The chain combines TRBV7-9 with TRBJ2-1; a possible D gene is TRBD2 (6 bases). This CDR3 reads CASSSGDSYNEQFF. CDR3 DNA: TGTGCCAGCAGCTCGGGGGACTCCTACAATGAGCAGTTCTTC.